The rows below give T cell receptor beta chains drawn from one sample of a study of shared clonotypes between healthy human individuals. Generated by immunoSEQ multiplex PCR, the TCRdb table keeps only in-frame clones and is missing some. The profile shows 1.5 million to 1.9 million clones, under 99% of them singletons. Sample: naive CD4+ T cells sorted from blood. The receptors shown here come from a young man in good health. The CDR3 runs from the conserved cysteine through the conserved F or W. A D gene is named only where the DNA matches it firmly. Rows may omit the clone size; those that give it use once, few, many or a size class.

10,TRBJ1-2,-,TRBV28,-,TGTGCCAGCCTTGGCTATGGCTACACCTTC,CASLGYGYTF
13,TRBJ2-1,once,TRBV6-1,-,TGTGCCAGCAGTCGTCAAGTCAGGGGCGAGCAGTTCTTC,CASSRQVRGEQFF
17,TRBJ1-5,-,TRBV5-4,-,TGTGCCAGCAGCTCCGCGTGGGGTATGATTAACAGGGAGCCCCAGCATTTT,CASSSAWGMINREPQHF
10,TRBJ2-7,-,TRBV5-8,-,TGTGCCAGCAGCTCGCACGAGCAGTACTTC,CASSSHEQYF
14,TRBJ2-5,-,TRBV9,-,TGTGCCAGCAGCGCCGTCGGGACTCCCTTAACCCAGTACTTC,CASSAVGTPLTQYF
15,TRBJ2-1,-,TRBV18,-,TGTGCCAGCTCAAACAGTCATACTAGGGGGGATGAGCAGTTCTTC,CASSNSHTRGDEQFF
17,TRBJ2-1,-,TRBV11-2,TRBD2,TGTGCCAGCAGCTACTCTAGCGGGCGTCGCTCCTACAATGAGCAGTTCTTC,CASSYSSGRRSYNEQFF
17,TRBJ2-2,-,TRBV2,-,TGTGCCAGCAGTGAACTCTCCGGAGCAGGGGTTGGCGGGGAGCTGTTTTTT,CASSELSGAGVGGELFF
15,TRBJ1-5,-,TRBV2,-,TGTGCCAGCAGTCGAGAAGTGGGTTTGGATCAGCCCCAGCATTTT,CASSREVGLDQPQHF
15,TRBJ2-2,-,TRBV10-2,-,TGCGCCAGCCAGTTTCGGCAGGGGAACACCGGGGAGCTGTTTTTT,CASQFRQGNTGELFF
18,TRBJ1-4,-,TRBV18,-,TGTGCCAGCTCACCACAAATGGACAGCGCAGCAACTAATGAAAAACTGTTTTTT,CASSPQMDSAATNEKLFF
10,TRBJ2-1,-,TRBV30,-,TGTGCCTGGAGCCGAGAACGGCAGTTCTTC,CAWSRERQFF
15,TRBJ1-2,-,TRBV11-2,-,TGTGCCAGTACCCTAGGGGGAGGGTATAACTATGGCTACACCTTC,CASTLGGGYNYGYTF
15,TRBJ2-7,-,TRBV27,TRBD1,TGTGCCAGCAGTCCACGACAGGGCCTGTCCTACGAGCAGTACTTC,CASSPRQGLSYEQYF
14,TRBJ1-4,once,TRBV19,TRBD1,TGTGCCAGTAGTATACAGGGGGCAGGTGAAAAACTGTTTTTT,CASSIQGAGEKLFF
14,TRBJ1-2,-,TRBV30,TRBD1,TGTGCCTGGAATCTACTCGGGACAGACTATGGCTACACCTTC,CAWNLLGTDYGYTF
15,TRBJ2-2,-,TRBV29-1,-,TGCAGCGTTGAAGTGGCGCTTCTGAACACCGGGGAGCTGTTTTTT,CSVEVALLNTGELFF
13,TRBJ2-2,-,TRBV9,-,TGTGCCAGCAGCATAAAGGGAACCGGGGAGCTGTTTTTT,CASSIKGTGELFF
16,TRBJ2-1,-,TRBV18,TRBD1,TGTGCCAGCTCGTCTCAGGGGGCGAGCTCCTACAATGAGCAGTTCTTC,CASSSQGASSYNEQFF
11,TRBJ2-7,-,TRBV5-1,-,TGCGCCAGCAGCTTCCGGGATGAGCAGTACTTC,CASSFRDEQYF
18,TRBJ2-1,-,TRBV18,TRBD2,TGTGCCAGCTCACCGATATCAACCGGGACTAGTCATCCCAATGAGCAGTTCTTC,CASSPISTGTSHPNEQFF
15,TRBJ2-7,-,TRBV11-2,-,TGTGCCAGCAGCCCGGCCCAGCCGAGCTCCTACGAGCAGTACTTC,CASSPAQPSSYEQYF
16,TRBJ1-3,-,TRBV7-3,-,TGTGCCAGCAGCTTAGGCCCACCGAGCTCTGGAAACACCATATATTTT,CASSLGPPSSGNTIYF
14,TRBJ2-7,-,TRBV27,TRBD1,TGTGCCAGCAGTCACTCTGGGACAGGCTACGAGCAGTACTTC,CASSHSGTGYEQYF
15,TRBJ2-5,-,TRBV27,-,TGTGCCAGCAGCTACGCCCCGGGTCTGGGTGGGACCCAGTACTTC,CASSYAPGLGGTQYF
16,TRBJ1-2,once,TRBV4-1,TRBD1,TGCGCCAGCAGCCAGTCTCGGGACAGGGTCAGATCTGGCTACACCTTC,CASSQSRDRVRSGYTF
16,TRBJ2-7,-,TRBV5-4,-,TGTGCCAGCAGCTCCCGCAGGGGCTCGAGCTCCTACGAGCAGTACTTC,CASSSRRGSSSYEQYF
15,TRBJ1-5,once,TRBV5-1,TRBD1,TGCGCCAGCAGCTTTACTGGACAGGGGGAGCAGCCCCAGCATTTT,CASSFTGQGEQPQHF
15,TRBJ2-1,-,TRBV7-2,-,TGTGCCAGCAGCTTCGACAGGCTCGTTAACAATGAGCAGTTCTTC,CASSFDRLVNNEQFF
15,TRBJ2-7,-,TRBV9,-,TGTGCCAGCAGCGTAGAAGTCGGGATTGATTACGAGCAGTACTTC,CASSVEVGIDYEQYF
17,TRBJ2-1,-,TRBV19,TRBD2,TGTGCCAGTAGTATAGATCATGGGGGGAGGGCCGGGAATGAGCAGTTCTTC,CASSIDHGGRAGNEQFF
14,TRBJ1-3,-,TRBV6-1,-,TGTGCCAGCACCCCGGGACAACCTGGAAACACCATATATTTT,CASTPGQPGNTIYF
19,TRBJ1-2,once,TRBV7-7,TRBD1,TGTGCCAGCAGCTTCCCCGACAGGGGGCGTAATTTGGTATTCTATGGCTACACCTTC,CASSFPDRGRNLVFYGYTF
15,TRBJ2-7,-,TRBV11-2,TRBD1,TGTGCCAGCAGCCGGGAAACAGGGGGCTCCTACGAGCAGTACTTC,CASSRETGGSYEQYF
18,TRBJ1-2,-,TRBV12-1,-,TGTGCCAGCAGCTTTTCACCTACCGAAGACAGGGGGCTTAATGGCTACACCTTC,CASSFSPTEDRGLNGYTF
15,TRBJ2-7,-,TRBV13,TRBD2,TGTGCCAGCAGCCGAAACCTAGCGGGACTGGACGAGCAGTACTTC,CASSRNLAGLDEQYF
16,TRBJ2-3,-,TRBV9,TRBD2,TGTGCCAGCAGCATCCGCCCTAGCGGGAGTGCAGATACGCAGTATTTT,CASSIRPSGSADTQYF
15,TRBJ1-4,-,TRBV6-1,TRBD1,TGTGCCAGCAGTGAACGGACAGGGGGGACGGAAAAACTGTTTTTT,CASSERTGGTEKLFF
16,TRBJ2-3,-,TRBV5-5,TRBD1,TGTGCCAGCAGCTTGATCGGGACAGGGCCTGCAGATACGCAGTATTTT,CASSLIGTGPADTQYF
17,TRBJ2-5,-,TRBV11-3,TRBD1,TGTGCCAGCAGCTTAGATATCGGGCAGGGGGCGGCGGAGACCCAGTACTTC,CASSLDIGQGAAETQYF
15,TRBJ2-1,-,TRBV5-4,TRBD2,TGTGCCAGCAGCTCCGGACTAGCGCCCTACAATGAGCAGTTCTTC,CASSSGLAPYNEQFF
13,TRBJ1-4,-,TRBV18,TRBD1,TGTGCCAGCTCAGGGACAGTTAATGAAAAACTGTTTTTT,CASSGTVNEKLFF
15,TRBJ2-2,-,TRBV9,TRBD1,TGTGCCAGCAGCGCGCGGACAGGGAACACCGGGGAGCTGTTTTTT,CASSARTGNTGELFF
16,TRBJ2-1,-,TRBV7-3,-,TGTGCCAGCAGCTTAGGGACGCGTGGAAGTAACAATGAGCAGTTCTTC,CASSLGTRGSNNEQFF
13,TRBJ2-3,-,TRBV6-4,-,TGTGCCAGCAGTACCCAGGGGGGAGATACGCAGTATTTT,CASSTQGGDTQYF
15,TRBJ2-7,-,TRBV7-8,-,TGTGCCAGCAGCCCCCTGAGCAGGGAGGTCTACGAGCAGTACTTC,CASSPLSREVYEQYF
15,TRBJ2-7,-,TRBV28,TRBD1,TGTGCCAGCAGTTTATTTGGGGACAGGAATTACGAGCAGTACTTC,CASSLFGDRNYEQYF
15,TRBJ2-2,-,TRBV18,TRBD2,TGTGCCAGCTCAGCGGGACTAGCGGACACCGGGGAGCTGTTTTTT,CASSAGLADTGELFF
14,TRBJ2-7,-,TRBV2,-,TGTGCCAGCAGTGCTAGCCATAGCTCCTACGAGCAGTACTTC,CASSASHSSYEQYF
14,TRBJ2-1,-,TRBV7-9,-,TGTGCCAGCAGACTGCCCGGCGGGACCAATGAGCAGTTCTTC,CASRLPGGTNEQFF
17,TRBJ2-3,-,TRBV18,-,TGTGCCAGCTCACCATATAAAGGCGTAACTAGCACAGATACGCAGTATTTT,CASSPYKGVTSTDTQYF
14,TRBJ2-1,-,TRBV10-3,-,TGTGCCATTTGGGAACCGAGCTCCTACAATGAGCAGTTCTTC,CAIWEPSSYNEQFF
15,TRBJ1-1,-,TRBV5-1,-,TGCGCCAGCAGCTTTGACGGACTGGGCGACACTGAAGCTTTCTTT,CASSFDGLGDTEAFF
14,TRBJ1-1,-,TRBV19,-,TGTGCCAGCAAAAGTAATCATGGAAACACTGAAGCTTTCTTT,CASKSNHGNTEAFF
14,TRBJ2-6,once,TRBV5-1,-,TGCGCCAGCAGCGTTATCTCTGGGGCCAACGTCCTGACTTTC,CASSVISGANVLTF
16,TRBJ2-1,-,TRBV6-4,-,TGTGCCAGCTGCCCATGTAACCGGGTATCCTACAATGAGCAGTTCTTC,CASCPCNRVSYNEQFF